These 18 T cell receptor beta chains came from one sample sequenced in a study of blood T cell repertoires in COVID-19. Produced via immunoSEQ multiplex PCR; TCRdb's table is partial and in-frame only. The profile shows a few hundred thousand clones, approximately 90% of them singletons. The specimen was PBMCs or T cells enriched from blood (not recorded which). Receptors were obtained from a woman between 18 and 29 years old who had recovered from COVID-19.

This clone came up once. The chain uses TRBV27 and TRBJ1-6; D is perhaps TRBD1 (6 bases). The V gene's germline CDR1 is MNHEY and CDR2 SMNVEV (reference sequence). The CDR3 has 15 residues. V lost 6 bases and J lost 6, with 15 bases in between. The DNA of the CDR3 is TGTGCCAGCAGGATGTTAGGGGGATCTAATTCACCCCTCCACTTT. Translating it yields CASRMLGGSNSPLHF.

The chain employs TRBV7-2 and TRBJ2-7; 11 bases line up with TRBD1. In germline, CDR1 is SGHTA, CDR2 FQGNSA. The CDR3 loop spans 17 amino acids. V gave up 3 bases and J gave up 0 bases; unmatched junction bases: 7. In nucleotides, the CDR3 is TGTGCCAGCAGCTTTGGAAAGGGGACAGGGGGCTCCTACGAGCAGTACTTC. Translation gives CASSFGKGTGGSYEQYF. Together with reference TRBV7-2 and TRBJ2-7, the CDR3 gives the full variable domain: GAGVSQSPSNKVTEKGKDVELRCDPISGHTALYWYRQSLGQGLEFLIYFQGNSAPDKSGLPSDRFSAERTGGSVSTLTIQRTQQEDSAVYLCASSFGKGTGGSYEQYFGPGTRLTVT.

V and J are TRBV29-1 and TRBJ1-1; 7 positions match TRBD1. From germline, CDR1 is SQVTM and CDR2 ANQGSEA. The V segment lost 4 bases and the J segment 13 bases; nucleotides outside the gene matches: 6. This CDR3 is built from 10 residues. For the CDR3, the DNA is TGCAGCGTTGGCCAGGGGGTCGATTTCTTT. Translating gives CSVGQGVDFF. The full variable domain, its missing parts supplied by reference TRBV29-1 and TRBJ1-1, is SAVISQKPSRDICQRGTSLTIQCQVDSQVTMMFWYRQQPGQSLTLIATANQGSEATYESGFVIDKFPISRPNLTFSTLTVSNMSPEDSSIYLCSVGQGVDFFGQGTRLTVV.

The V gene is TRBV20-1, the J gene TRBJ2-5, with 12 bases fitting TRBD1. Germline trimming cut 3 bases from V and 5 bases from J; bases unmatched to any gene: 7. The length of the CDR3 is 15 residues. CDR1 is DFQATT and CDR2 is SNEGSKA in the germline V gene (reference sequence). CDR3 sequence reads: CSASKGTGGAETQYF. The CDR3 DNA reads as TGCAGTGCTAGTAAGGGGACAGGGGGCGCGGAGACCCAGTACTTC.

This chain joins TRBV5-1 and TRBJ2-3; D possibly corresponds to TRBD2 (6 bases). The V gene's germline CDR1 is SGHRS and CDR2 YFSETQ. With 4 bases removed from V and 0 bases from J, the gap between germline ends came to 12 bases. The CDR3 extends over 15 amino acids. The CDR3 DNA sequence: TGCGCCAGCAGCGGGCGGGGCCAAAGCACAGATACGCAGTATTTT. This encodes CASSGRGQSTDTQYF.

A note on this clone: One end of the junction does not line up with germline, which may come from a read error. CDR3 loop: CASSESYEREGVF. The CDR3 DNA sequence: TGTGCCAGCAGTGAATCTTACGAACGGGAGGGTGTCTTC. The chain links TRBV25-1 to TRBJ1-2; D remains unclear. Germline values: CDR1 MGHDK, CDR2 SYGVNS. CDR3 length equals 13 residues.

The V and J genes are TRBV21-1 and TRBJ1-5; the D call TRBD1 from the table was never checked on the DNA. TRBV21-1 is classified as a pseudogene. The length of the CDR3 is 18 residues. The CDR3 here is CASSNRRDRGAKDQPQHF. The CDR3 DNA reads TGTGCCAGCAGCAACCGCCGGGACAGGGGGGCCAAGGATCAGCCCCAGCATTTT.

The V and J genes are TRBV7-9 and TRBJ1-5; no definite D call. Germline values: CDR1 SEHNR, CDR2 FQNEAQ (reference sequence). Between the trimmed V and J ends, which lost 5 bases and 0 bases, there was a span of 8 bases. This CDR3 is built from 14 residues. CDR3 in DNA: TGTGCCAGCAGCGAACAAAATAGCAATCAGCCCCAGCATTTT. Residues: CASSEQNSNQPQHF.

The CDR3 DNA reads TGTGCCACCAGTCAATCGAATTGGGGCGTAAACTATGGCTACACCTTC. Residues: CATSQSNWGVNYGYTF. V usage is TRBV24-1 and J usage is TRBJ1-2, with D possibly being TRBD1 (5 bases). With 6 bases removed from V and 2 bases from J, the gap between germline ends came to 18 bases. The CDR3 covers 16 residues. Germline V gene data show CDR1 as KGHDR and CDR2 as SFDVKD.

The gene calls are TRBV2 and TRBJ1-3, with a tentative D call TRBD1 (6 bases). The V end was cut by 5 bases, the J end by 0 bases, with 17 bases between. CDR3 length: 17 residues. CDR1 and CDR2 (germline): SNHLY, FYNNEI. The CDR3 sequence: CASSPTGGPTSGNTIYF. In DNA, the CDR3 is TGTGCCAGCAGTCCCACCGGGGGGCCGACCTCTGGAAACACCATATATTTT.

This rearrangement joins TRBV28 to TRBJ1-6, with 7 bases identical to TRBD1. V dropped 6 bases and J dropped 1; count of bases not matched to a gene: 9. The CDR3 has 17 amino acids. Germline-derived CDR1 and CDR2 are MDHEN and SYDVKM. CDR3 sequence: CASSLQQGRSYNSPLHF. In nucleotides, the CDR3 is TGTGCCAGCAGCCTTCAACAGGGGAGGTCCTATAATTCACCCCTCCACTTT.

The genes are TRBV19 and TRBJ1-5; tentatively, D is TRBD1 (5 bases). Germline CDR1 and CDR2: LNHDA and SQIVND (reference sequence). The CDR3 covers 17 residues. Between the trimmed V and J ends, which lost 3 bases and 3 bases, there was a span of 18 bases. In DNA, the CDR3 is TGTGCCAGTAGTATGGGGTTAACAAGGGGTTACAATCAGCCCCAGCATTTT. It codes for CASSMGLTRGYNQPQHF.

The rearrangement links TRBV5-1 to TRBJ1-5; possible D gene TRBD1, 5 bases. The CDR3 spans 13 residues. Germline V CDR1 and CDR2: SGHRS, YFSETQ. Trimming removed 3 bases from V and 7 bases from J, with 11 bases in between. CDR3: CASSSARGQPQHF. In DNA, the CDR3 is TGCGCCAGCAGCTCGGCTAGGGGCCAGCCCCAGCATTTT.

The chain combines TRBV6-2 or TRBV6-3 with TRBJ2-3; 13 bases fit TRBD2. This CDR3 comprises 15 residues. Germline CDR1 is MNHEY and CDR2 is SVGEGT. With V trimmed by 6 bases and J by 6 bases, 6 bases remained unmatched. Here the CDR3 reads CASSPTSGGRDTQYF. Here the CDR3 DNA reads TGTGCCAGCAGCCCGACTAGCGGGGGGCGGGATACGCAGTATTTT.

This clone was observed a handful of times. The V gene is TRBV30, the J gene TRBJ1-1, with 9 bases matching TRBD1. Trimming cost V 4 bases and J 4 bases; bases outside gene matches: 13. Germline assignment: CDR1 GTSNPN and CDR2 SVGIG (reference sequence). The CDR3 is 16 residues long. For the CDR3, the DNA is TGTGCCTGGATAGTGGGACAGGGCCTCCTTCCCACTGAAGCTTTCTTT. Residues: CAWIVGQGLLPTEAFF.

CDR3 protein: CASSQEARTGGNTIYF. DNA for the CDR3: TGTGCCAGCAGCCAAGAGGCGAGGACAGGCGGAAACACCATATATTTT. The V and J genes are TRBV4-2 and TRBJ1-3, with 7 positions matching TRBD1. Losses at the gene ends were 0 bases for V and 4 bases for J; bases not matched to a gene: 6. The CDR3 is 16 residues long. CDR1 is LGHNA, CDR2 YNFKEQ, per germline.

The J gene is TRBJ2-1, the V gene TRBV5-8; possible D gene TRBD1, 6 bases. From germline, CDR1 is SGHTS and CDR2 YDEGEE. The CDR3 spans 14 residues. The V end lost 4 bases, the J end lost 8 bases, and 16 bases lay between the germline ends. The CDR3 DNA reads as TGTGCCAGCAGCCAGGGACAATTGGGCGATGAGCAGTTCTTC. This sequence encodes CASSQGQLGDEQFF.

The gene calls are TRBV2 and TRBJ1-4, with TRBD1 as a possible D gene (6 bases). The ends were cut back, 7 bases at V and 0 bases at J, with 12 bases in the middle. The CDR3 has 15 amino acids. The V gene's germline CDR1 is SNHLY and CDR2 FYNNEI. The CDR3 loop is CASKKTGATNEKLFF. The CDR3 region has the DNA TGTGCCAGCAAGAAGACAGGCGCAACTAATGAAAAACTGTTTTTT.